The 32 T cell receptor beta chains listed next were all sequenced from one sample in a study of blood T cell repertoires in COVID-19. This table comes from immunoSEQ multiplex PCR, and its TCRdb copy is limited to in-frame clones, with some not included. The repertoire holds about 230,000 clones, about 85% seen once, with less than 14% in the top ten. Material for sequencing was PBMCs or T cells enriched from blood (not recorded which). The source is a man aged 30-40 years who had recovered from COVID-19.

The chain uses TRBV4-3 and TRBJ1-2; possible D gene TRBD1, 6 bases. Germline-derived CDR1 and CDR2 are LGHNA and YSLEER. This CDR3 contains 13 residues. V lost 0 bases and J 8 bases, leaving 10 bases between the germline ends. In DNA form, the CDR3 reads TGCGCCAGCAGCCAAGAGAGGGGGAGCGGCTACACCTTC. Translation: CASSQERGSGYTF.

This chain joins TRBV28 and TRBJ2-7; 10 nucleotides match TRBD1. CDR1 is MDHEN, CDR2 SYDVKM, per germline. The V gene end was trimmed by 5 bases and the J gene end by 0 bases; junction bases not matched to a gene: 4. The CDR3 has 15 residues. CDR3 protein: CASSRWTGGSYEQYF. Here the CDR3 DNA reads TGTGCCAGCAGTCGTTGGACAGGGGGCTCCTACGAGCAGTACTTC.

V and J are TRBV4-3 and TRBJ1-4; a possible D gene is TRBD1 (5 bases). The CDR3 consists of 13 residues. Germline V CDR1 and CDR2: LGHNA, YSLEER. Trimming cost V 1 base and J 7 bases, with 7 bases left between them. In DNA form, the CDR3 reads TGCGCCAGCAGCCAAGGGGGCGGTGAAAAACTGTTTTTT. Translation gives CASSQGGGEKLFF.

This chain connects TRBV27 to TRBJ2-3; TRBD2 might be the D (5 bases). V was pared by 6 bases and J by 0 bases, with 7 bases between. The CDR3 sequence is 13 residues long. CDR1 MNHEY and CDR2 SMNVEV come from the germline V gene (reference sequence). In DNA, the CDR3 is TGTGCCAGCAGGCCGGGAAGCACAGATACGCAGTATTTT. Amino acids: CASRPGSTDTQYF.

This chain joins TRBV3-1 (or the pseudogene TRBV3-2) and TRBJ1-2, with D possibly being TRBD1 (5 bases). The CDR3 has 14 amino acids. Germline assignment: CDR1 LGHDT and CDR2 YNNKEL (reference sequence). V was cut by 2 bases and J by 0 bases, with 7 bases left in between. The CDR3 protein is CASSQLTANYGYTF. CDR3 DNA sequence: TGTGCCAGCAGCCAATTGACAGCTAACTATGGCTACACCTTC.

J is TRBJ2-3 and V is TRBV3-1 (or the pseudogene TRBV3-2); D gene unclear. The CDR3 contains 13 residues. V lost 0 bases and J lost 5, with 6 bases in between. Germline V gene data show CDR1 as LGHDT and CDR2 as YNNKEL (reference sequence). This chain's CDR3 is CASSQEGLDTQYF. The CDR3 DNA follows: TGTGCCAGCAGCCAAGAGGGCCTAGATACGCAGTATTTT.

This rearrangement joins TRBV7-2 to TRBJ1-2, with 7 bases fitting TRBD1. V shed 5 bases, J shed 4 bases, and the junction held 4 bases outside the gene matches. This CDR3 region has 13 residues. CDR1 is SGHTA and CDR2 is FQGNSA in the germline V gene. The CDR3 here is CASSVQGVYGYTF. Written as DNA, the CDR3 is TGTGCCAGCAGCGTCCAGGGGGTCTATGGCTACACCTTC.

This sequence joins TRBV10-3 and TRBJ1-1; D gene unclear. The CDR3 contains 13 residues. Trimming stripped 4 bases from V and 0 bases from J, with 6 bases between. CDR1 ENHRY and CDR2 SYGVKD come from the germline V gene. The CDR3 loop is CAISGTMNTEAFF. For the CDR3, the DNA is TGTGCCATCAGTGGCACTATGAACACTGAAGCTTTCTTT.

The genes are TRBV28 and TRBJ2-7; D may be TRBD1 (5 bases). Trimming cost V 9 bases and J 7 bases, with 16 bases left between them. In germline, CDR1 is MDHEN, CDR2 SYDVKM. CDR3 size: 12 residues. CDR3 nucleotide sequence: TGTGCCAGTCGCTCAGGGCCCTTAGAGCAGTACTTC. Translated, it gives CASRSGPLEQYF.

The chain employs TRBV7-2 and TRBJ1-2; maybe TRBD1 (5 bases). V was pared by 3 bases and J by 3 bases, with 11 bases between. The V gene's germline CDR1 is SGHTA and CDR2 FQGNSA. The CDR3 is made up of 14 amino acids. The CDR3 region has the DNA TGTGCCAGCAGCTTTTCGCTCAGGGACTATGGCTACACCTTC. The encoded protein is CASSFSLRDYGYTF.

The V call is TRBV7-9, the J call TRBJ1-2, with a weak D call TRBD1 (6 bases). The ends were cut back, 5 bases at V and 7 bases at J, with 17 bases in the middle. The CDR3 totals 14 residues. Germline V gives CDR1 SEHNR, CDR2 FQNEAQ (reference sequence). CDR3 protein: CASSPAGAGVGYTF. The DNA of the CDR3 is TGTGCCAGCAGCCCAGCGGGGGCAGGGGTTGGCTACACCTTC.

In nucleotides, the CDR3 is TGTGCCAGCAGCCCAACCCCGGCGAAGGAGGGGACCTTC. It yields the protein CASSPTPAKEGTF. The gene calls are TRBV9 and TRBJ1-2; a weak D match, TRBD1 (5 bases). This CDR3 contains 13 residues. Trimming shortened V by 4 bases and J by 14 bases, and 21 bases separated the two germline ends. Germline lookup yields CDR1 SGDLS and CDR2 YYNGEE.

The V and J genes are TRBV18 and TRBJ2-7; D is ambiguous. Germline CDR1 is KGHSH and CDR2 is LQKENI. The CDR3 is 15 amino acids. V lost 2 bases and J lost 1, with 12 bases in between. CDR3: CASSPTSSPSYEQYF. As DNA, the CDR3 is TGTGCCAGCTCACCAACCTCGAGCCCGTCCTACGAGCAGTACTTC.

The chain combines TRBV5-1 with TRBJ1-2, with D unclear. The CDR3 has 15 amino acids. Per the germline V gene, CDR1 is SGHRS and CDR2 is YFSETQ. V was trimmed by 3 bases and J by 1 base, leaving 13 bases between them. CDR3 region: CASSSHRALNYGYTF. The CDR3 DNA sequence: TGCGCCAGCAGCTCTCATCGAGCCCTTAACTATGGCTACACCTTC.

The CDR3 spells CASSMQSGGYEQYF. Written as DNA, the CDR3 is TGTGCCAGTAGTATGCAAAGCGGGGGCTACGAGCAGTACTTC. V gene TRBV19 combines with J gene TRBJ2-7, with 8 nucleotides matching TRBD2. Germline loops: CDR1 LNHDA, CDR2 SQIVND (reference sequence). The CDR3 is made up of 14 amino acids. After removal of 3 bases from V and 3 bases from J, the junction contained 4 bases not matched to a gene. The full variable domain, rest sourced from reference TRBV19 and TRBJ2-7, is DGGITQSPKYLFRKEGQNVTLSCEQNLNHDAMYWYRQDPGQGLRLIYYSQIVNDFQKGDIAEGYSVSREKKESFPLTVTSAQKNPTAFYLCASSMQSGGYEQYFGPGTRLTVT.

The rearrangement joins TRBV5-1 to TRBJ2-2, with 7 bases aligning to TRBD1. Germline V gene sequence: CDR1 SGHRS, CDR2 YFSETQ. CDR3 length equals 14 residues. V was pared by 4 bases and J by 3 bases, with 3 bases of the junction left unmatched. In nucleotides, the CDR3 is TGCGCCAGCAGCCAGCAGGGGGACACCGGGGAGCTGTTTTTT. As protein: CASSQQGDTGELFF. Combining the CDR3 with reference TRBV5-1 and TRBJ2-2 gives the whole variable domain KAGVTQTPRYLIKTRGQQVTLSCSPISGHRSVSWYQQTPGQGLQFLFEYFSETQRNKGNFPGRFSGRQFSNSRSEMNVSTLELGDSALYLCASSQQGDTGELFFGEGSRLTVL.

This chain joins TRBV2 and TRBJ2-2; 9 bases match TRBD1. The J segment lost 6 bases and the V segment lost 6 bases, leaving 2 bases of the junction unmatched. CDR3 length equals 13 residues. Germline V gene lookup returns CDR1 SNHLY and CDR2 FYNNEI. CDR3: CASRGQGSGELFF. CDR3 DNA sequence: TGTGCCAGCAGGGGACAGGGTTCCGGGGAGCTGTTTTTT.

The V call is TRBV10-1, the J call TRBJ2-7; 10 bases line up with TRBD2. Germline V gene lookup returns CDR1 WNHNN and CDR2 SYGVQD (reference sequence). The CDR3 spans 16 residues. V gave up 6 bases and J gave up 7 bases; unmatched junction bases: 15. Here the CDR3 reads CASSVIGLADVGEQYF. CDR3 in DNA: TGCGCCAGCAGCGTAATAGGACTAGCGGACGTCGGAGAGCAGTACTTC.

V and J are TRBV28 and TRBJ1-6; no clear D gene. This CDR3 contains 16 residues. The germline gives CDR1 MDHEN, CDR2 SYDVKM. Trimming cost V 5 bases and J 8 bases, with 19 bases left between them. The CDR3 nucleotides read TGTGCCAGCAGTCCCTTCTATACCGACACGGATTCACCCCTCCACTTT. This encodes CASSPFYTDTDSPLHF.

The chain combines TRBV7-9 with TRBJ2-7; TRBD1 matches at 7 bases. The CDR3 runs to 16 residues. Germline V gene lookup returns CDR1 SEHNR and CDR2 FQNEAQ (reference sequence). The junction had 9 bases not matched to a gene; V was cut back by 4 bases and J by 0 bases. The CDR3 DNA reads TGTGCCAGCAGCTCTCACCCGGGACAGAACTCCTACGAGCAGTACTTC. Protein product: CASSSHPGQNSYEQYF.

The J gene is TRBJ2-7, the V gene TRBV6-2 or TRBV6-3; TRBD1 agrees at 7 bases. Germline V gene data show CDR1 as MNHEY and CDR2 as SVGEGT. The CDR3 has 14 amino acids. With V trimmed by 6 bases and J by 2 bases, 7 bases remained unmatched. CDR3 bases: TGTGCCAGCAGCCATACAGGGGCCCCCTACGAGCAGTACTTC. It translates to CASSHTGAPYEQYF.

The rearrangement joins TRBV28 to TRBJ2-3, with 10 bases fitting TRBD2. Trimming cost V 3 bases and J 6 bases; bases outside gene matches: 6. CDR3 length equals 15 residues. Germline loops: CDR1 MDHEN, CDR2 SYDVKM. CDR3 sequence: CASSFEAGGPDTQYF. CDR3 nucleotides: TGTGCCAGCAGTTTTGAAGCGGGAGGGCCGGATACGCAGTATTTT.

This chain uses TRBV30 with TRBJ2-6, with D perhaps TRBD2 (6 bases). Germline CDR1 is GTSNPN and CDR2 is SVGIG (reference sequence). V was shortened by 5 bases and J by 2 bases, with 22 bases between the two germline ends. This CDR3 is 18 amino acids long. CDR3 in amino acids: CAWGGKIRFEPGANVLTF. The CDR3 nucleotides are TGTGCCTGGGGCGGGAAAATTAGATTTGAGCCTGGGGCCAACGTCCTGACTTTC.

The V and J genes are TRBV12-3 or TRBV12-4 and TRBJ1-1, with D tentatively TRBD1 (5 bases). This CDR3 comprises 12 residues. V was pared by 6 bases and J by 6 bases, with 11 bases between. DNA for the CDR3: TGTGCCAGCAGCCTAGGGGTTGCTGAAGCTTTCTTT. Residues: CASSLGVAEAFF.

V is TRBV13 and J is TRBJ2-7; 14 nucleotides match TRBD2. The CDR3 sequence is 17 residues long. Losses at the gene ends were 5 bases for V and 7 bases for J; bases not matched to a gene: 13. Per germline, CDR1 PRHDT and CDR2 FYEKMQ (reference sequence). The DNA for the CDR3 is TGTGCCAGCAGCCCGGGGACTAGCGGGGGACCTACGGGTGAGCAGTACTTC. Its translation is CASSPGTSGGPTGEQYF.

The V call is TRBV9, the J call TRBJ1-3; no definite D call. The CDR3 has 14 residues. Germline values: CDR1 SGDLS, CDR2 YYNGEE. With 3 bases removed from V and 1 base from J, the gap between germline ends came to 8 bases. The CDR3 nucleotides read TGTGCCAGCAGCGGGGCCCCTTCTGGAAACACCATATATTTT. This sequence encodes CASSGAPSGNTIYF.

This rearrangement joins TRBV7-9 to TRBJ2-3, with D unclear. The V end was cut by 5 bases, the J end by 5 bases, with 14 bases between. CDR3 length: 14 amino acids. Per germline, CDR1 SEHNR and CDR2 FQNEAQ (reference sequence). The CDR3 protein is CASSRSPLRDTQYF. The CDR3 coding sequence is TGTGCCAGCAGCCGGAGCCCCCTCAGAGATACGCAGTATTTT.

The rearrangement uses TRBV7-9 and TRBJ2-5; TRBD2 is a possible D gene (5 bases). Germline V gene data show CDR1 as SEHNR and CDR2 as FQNEAQ (reference sequence). CDR3 length equals 16 residues. The V and J ends lost 3 bases and 0 bases respectively, with 14 bases between them. CDR3 nucleotide sequence: TGTGCCAGCAGCTTCAAGATAACGGGATACCAAGAGACCCAGTACTTC. It codes for CASSFKITGYQETQYF. Full variable domain (rest looked up from reference TRBV7-9 and TRBJ2-5): DTGVSQNPRHKITKRGQNVTFRCDPISEHNRLYWYRQTLGQGPEFLTYFQNEAQLEKSRLLSDRFSAERPKGSFSTLEIQRTEQGDSAMYLCASSFKITGYQETQYFGPGTRLLVL.

The rearrangement links TRBV4-2 to TRBJ1-2, with D uncertain. Germline V gene data show CDR1 as LGHNA and CDR2 as YNFKEQ. The length of the CDR3 is 15 residues. The ends were cut back, 0 bases at V and 0 bases at J, with 8 bases in the middle. The CDR3 DNA reads as TGTGCCAGCAGCCAAGACCTCCAGTCTAACTATGGCTACACCTTC. Amino acids: CASSQDLQSNYGYTF.

The chain has TRBV27 and TRBJ2-3, with D maybe TRBD1 (6 bases). CDR3 size: 18 residues. V shed 3 bases and J shed 0 bases, with 19 bases lying between them. Germline CDR1 is MNHEY and CDR2 is SMNVEV (reference sequence). The CDR3 loop is CASSLSPDRPPSTDTQYF. For the CDR3, the DNA is TGTGCCAGCAGTTTGTCCCCTGACAGGCCCCCTAGCACAGATACGCAGTATTTT.

The genes are TRBV7-9 and TRBJ2-2; perhaps TRBD1 as D (6 bases). CDR1 SEHNR and CDR2 FQNEAQ come from the germline V gene (reference sequence). The CDR3 length is 16 residues. The V end lost 2 bases, the J end lost 4 bases, and 14 bases lay between the germline ends. The CDR3 loop reads CASSLPGTLFTGELFF. The CDR3 DNA is TGTGCCAGCAGCTTACCCGGGACACTTTTCACCGGGGAGCTGTTTTTT.

This chain connects TRBV7-9 to TRBJ1-5, with D possibly matching TRBD1 (6 bases). This CDR3 comprises 16 residues. V was pared by 1 base and J by 3 bases, with 13 bases between. Germline V gene sequence: CDR1 SEHNR, CDR2 FQNEAQ (reference sequence). CDR3 residues: CASSLGTGTLNQPQHF. The CDR3 DNA reads TGTGCCAGCAGCTTAGGTACAGGGACCCTCAATCAGCCCCAGCATTTT.